A selection of T cell receptor beta chains follows, all from one sample in a study of T cell responses to AZD1222 COVID-19 vaccine. This table comes from immunoSEQ multiplex PCR, and its TCRdb copy is limited to in-frame clones, with some not included. The sample lists about 170,000 clones; roughly nine tenths were seen once. Sequencing used peripheral blood, obtained on day 0 of AZD1222 vaccination. The receptors shown here come from an adult in good health. Each CDR3 is given with its conserved first and last residue. A D gene is named only where the DNA matches it firmly. The listing skips clone size in some rows; elsewhere it reads once, few, many or a size class.

cdr3_nt | cdr3_aa | j_call | v_call | d_call | clone_size
TGTGCCAGCAGTTTATTCAAGGTACCGAGTGAAAAACTGTTTTTT | CASSLFKVPSEKLFF | TRBJ1-4 | TRBV27 | . | few
TGTGCCAGCAGCCCCCCCACCGGGGAGCTGTTTTTT | CASSPPTGELFF | TRBJ2-2 | TRBV7-9 | . | .
TGTGCCAGCAGTTTTAACAGGGAGCAGCCCCAGCATTTT | CASSFNREQPQHF | TRBJ1-5 | TRBV12-3/TRBV12-4 | . | .
TGCGCCAGCAGTGAGAATCAGGACTATGGCTACACCTTC | CASSENQDYGYTF | TRBJ1-2 | TRBV10-1 | . | .
TGTGCCAGCAGCAGTGGACTTTACAATGAGCAGTTCTTC | CASSSGLYNEQFF | TRBJ2-1 | TRBV12-3/TRBV12-4 | . | .
TGTGCCAGCAGGGTACAGGGGGGGAACACTGAAGCTTTCTTT | CASRVQGGNTEAFF | TRBJ1-1 | TRBV2 | TRBD1 | .
TGTGCCAGCTCACCCTCAGTGAACACTGAAGCTTTCTTT | CASSPSVNTEAFF | TRBJ1-1 | TRBV18 | . | .
TGCGCCAGCAGCTGGGACAGGGAGGACACTGAAGCTTTCTTT | CASSWDREDTEAFF | TRBJ1-1 | TRBV5-1 | TRBD1 | .
TGTGCCAGCAGTTTAGACAGGGAAGGGATCTATAATTCACCCCTCCACTTT | CASSLDREGIYNSPLHF | TRBJ1-6 | TRBV27 | TRBD1 | .
TGTGCCAGCAGCGTCAATAATTCACCCCTCCACTTT | CASSVNNSPLHF | TRBJ1-6 | TRBV9 | . | .
TGTGCCAGCAGTTTACGATGGCCCACTGAAGCTTTCTTT | CASSLRWPTEAFF | TRBJ1-1 | TRBV6-2/TRBV6-3 | . | once
TGTGCCAGCAGTTACTCGATATACGAGCAGTACTTC | CASSYSIYEQYF | TRBJ2-7 | TRBV6-2/TRBV6-3 | . | .
TGTGCCAGTAGTATGTGGACAGTGACTAATTCACCCCTCCACTTT | CASSMWTVTNSPLHF | TRBJ1-6 | TRBV19 | . | .
TGTGCCAGCAGCCCACCGGGTGGGGGGTACAATGAGCAGTTCTTC | CASSPPGGGYNEQFF | TRBJ2-1 | TRBV3-1/TRBV3-2 | . | .
TGTGCCAGCAGTGAGCTCCTCGTGGGGGCGGGTCAGTACTTC | CASSELLVGAGQYF | TRBJ2-7 | TRBV2 | . | .
TGTGCCAGCAGCGCCCGGGACGCAGTCAAGGAAGCTTTCTTT | CASSARDAVKEAFF | TRBJ1-1 | TRBV9 | . | .
TGTGCCACCAGCAGAGTGGGGGGCATTCAGTACTTC | CATSRVGGIQYF | TRBJ2-4 | TRBV15 | . | once
TGTGCCAGCAGGCAAAACCCACAGGGGGCTAGGACTGAAGCTTTCTTT | CASRQNPQGARTEAFF | TRBJ1-1 | TRBV5-4 | TRBD1 | .
TGTGCCAGCTCATCGGACCTAAGGGGGACCTACTATGGCTACACCTTC | CASSSDLRGTYYGYTF | TRBJ1-2 | TRBV18 | . | once
TGTGCCAGCAGCTTGGTCCCGACCTCCGCTAATGAAAAACTGTTTTTT | CASSLVPTSANEKLFF | TRBJ1-4 | TRBV5-5 | . | .
TGTGCCAGCAGTGTGTTCCGTACAGACCTAGCCAAAAACATTCAGTACTTC | CASSVFRTDLAKNIQYF | TRBJ2-4 | TRBV6-1 | . | .
TGTGCCAGCAGTCTCATAGCGGGGGGGAGCACAGATACGCAGTATTTT | CASSLIAGGSTDTQYF | TRBJ2-3 | TRBV27 | TRBD2 | .
TGTGCCAGCAGTCCGGGACAAAACTATGGCTACACCTTC | CASSPGQNYGYTF | TRBJ1-2 | TRBV12-3/TRBV12-4 | . | .
TGTGCCAGCAGATTGATGGCTAGCGGGGGGCCGGGGGGCTACGAGCAGTACTTC | CASRLMASGGPGGYEQYF | TRBJ2-7 | TRBV5-4 | TRBD2 | .
TGTGCCAGCAGCTTCACCACCGGGACTACGTACGAGCAGTACTTC | CASSFTTGTTYEQYF | TRBJ2-7 | TRBV7-2 | TRBD2 | .
TGTGCCACCAGTGATGTAGGGGGGGACGACATTCAGTACTTC | CATSDVGGDDIQYF | TRBJ2-4 | TRBV24-1 | . | .
TGTGCCAGCAGCCAAGATTGGCGGATGAACACTGAAGCTTTCTTT | CASSQDWRMNTEAFF | TRBJ1-1 | TRBV4-2 | . | .
TGTGCCACCACCCCCCGGCGGGCTTCGCCCCAGCATTTT | CATTPRRASPQHF | TRBJ1-5 | TRBV15 | . | .
TGTGCCAGCAGCGTAGCCGGGGCCCACTCACCCCTCCACTTT | CASSVAGAHSPLHF | TRBJ1-6 | TRBV9 | . | .
TGTGCCAGCTCACCCCAGGGGGCTAACGAGCAGTACTTC | CASSPQGANEQYF | TRBJ2-7 | TRBV18 | TRBD1 | .
TGTGCCAGCAGCTTGTACCAGGGGGCCAGCGCAGATACGCAGTATTTT | CASSLYQGASADTQYF | TRBJ2-3 | TRBV5-5 | TRBD1 | .
TGTGCCAGCAGCCAAGATCTAGGGCAGTTTAGGGAGACCCAGTACTTC | CASSQDLGQFRETQYF | TRBJ2-5 | TRBV4-2 | . | once
TGTGCCAGCAGTACTAGCGGGAGGAACACCGGGGAGCTGTTTTTT | CASSTSGRNTGELFF | TRBJ2-2 | TRBV6-5 | TRBD2 | .
TGTGCCAGCAGTTACGACGCCAGGGTAAATTCACCCCTCCACTTT | CASSYDARVNSPLHF | TRBJ1-6 | TRBV6-5 | . | .
TGTGCCAGCAGCCAAGATCGAGCGGGGCACACCGGGGAGCTGTTTTTT | CASSQDRAGHTGELFF | TRBJ2-2 | TRBV3-1/TRBV3-2 | TRBD2 | .
TGTGCCAGCAGTTCGGGGGGGCCCTCCTACAATGAGCAGTTCTTC | CASSSGGPSYNEQFF | TRBJ2-1 | TRBV6-6 | TRBD2 | .
TGTGCCAGCAGCGTAGCGGGTACAGATTCACCCCTCCACTTT | CASSVAGTDSPLHF | TRBJ1-6 | TRBV9 | . | .
TGTGCCAGCAGCGCGATACAGGGGGCTAACACTGAAGCTTTCTTT | CASSAIQGANTEAFF | TRBJ1-1 | TRBV5-5 | TRBD1 | .
TGTGCCAGCAGTGAATACCAAGAGACCCAGTACTTC | CASSEYQETQYF | TRBJ2-5 | TRBV25-1 | . | .
TGTGCCAGCAGCCAAGATTCCGGGCAGCCCCAGCATTTT | CASSQDSGQPQHF | TRBJ1-5 | TRBV3-1/TRBV3-2 | . | .
TGTGCCAGCAGCCCACAGGGGCATTTAGGTCAGCCCCAGCATTTT | CASSPQGHLGQPQHF | TRBJ1-5 | TRBV11-2 | TRBD1 | .
TGTGCCAGCAGTGAATATCTGGGCCGCCTAAACACTGAAGCTTTCTTT | CASSEYLGRLNTEAFF | TRBJ1-1 | TRBV6-1 | . | .
TGCGCCAGCAGCTTATCGGCTACCTCTGGAAACACCATATATTTT | CASSLSATSGNTIYF | TRBJ1-3 | TRBV5-1 | . | .
TGTGCCAGCAGCCCCCGGACTGCCTCCTACGAGCAGTACTTC | CASSPRTASYEQYF | TRBJ2-7 | TRBV27 | . | once
TGTGCCAGCAGCCTAAACTGGGACAGTGAAGCTTTCTTT | CASSLNWDSEAFF | TRBJ1-1 | TRBV2 | TRBD1 | once
TGTGCCAGCAGACACTCCGGACAGTCGGATCATGAAGCTTTCTTT | CASRHSGQSDHEAFF | TRBJ1-1 | TRBV5-4 | . | .
TGTGCCAGCAGCCCGCGTGGAGGGGGGTACAATGAGCAGTTCTTC | CASSPRGGGYNEQFF | TRBJ2-1 | TRBV7-3 | . | .
TGTGCCAGCAGCCAAGGACTAAACTATGGCTACACCTTC | CASSQGLNYGYTF | TRBJ1-2 | TRBV3-1/TRBV3-2 | . | once
TGTGCCAGCAGTGAAGTGCGCGGGACCTCTTATGGCTACACCTTC | CASSEVRGTSYGYTF | TRBJ1-2 | TRBV6-1 | . | .
TGTGCCAGCAGTGAGGTAGCGGGGGGCCGAAGCTCCTACAATGAGCAGTTCTTC | CASSEVAGGRSSYNEQFF | TRBJ2-1 | TRBV6-1 | TRBD2 | .
TGTGCCAGCAGTTACTCTTATAGCAATCAGCCCCAGCATTTT | CASSYSYSNQPQHF | TRBJ1-5 | TRBV6-6 | . | .
TGTGCCAGCAGCCGACTAGAGGAGACCCAGTACTTC | CASSRLEETQYF | TRBJ2-5 | TRBV7-9 | . | .